The rows below give T cell receptor beta chains drawn from one sample of a study of blood T cell repertoires in COVID-19. The table came from immunoSEQ multiplex PCR; TCRdb's copy has only in-frame clones and leaves some out. The data show fewer than 250,000 clones, nearly 90% seen once. The source material was PBMCs or T cells enriched from blood (not recorded which). The origin of the receptors is a man aged 30 to 45 who had been exposed to COVID-19. Both conserved end residues are part of each CDR3. D genes are given only for firm matches. Clone size is given for some rows only: seen once, a few or many times, or a class if the clone is expanded.

clone size,V gene,D gene,J gene,CDR3 protein,CDR3 DNA
.,TRBV27,TRBD1,TRBJ1-1,CASSYRQGGIDTEAFF,TGTGCCAGCAGTTACCGACAGGGAGGAATTGACACTGAAGCTTTCTTT
once,TRBV2,.,TRBJ1-4,CASALATNEKLFF,TGTGCCAGCGCTTTAGCAACTAATGAAAAACTGTTTTTT
.,TRBV7-9,.,TRBJ1-1,CASSISGRGTTEAFF,TGTGCCAGCAGCATCTCGGGCCGGGGGACCACTGAAGCTTTCTTT
.,TRBV19,TRBD1,TRBJ1-2,CAGWDSYGYTF,TGTGCCGGCTGGGACAGCTATGGCTACACCTTC
.,TRBV19,.,TRBJ1-5,CASSIGGNQPQHF,TGTGCCAGTAGTATAGGAGGCAATCAGCCCCAGCATTTT
.,TRBV13,.,TRBJ1-2,CASSLGGHSNYGYTF,TGTGCCAGCAGCTTAGGCGGACATTCTAACTATGGCTACACCTTC
.,TRBV6-4,.,TRBJ2-3,CASSALGGRTDTQYF,TGTGCCAGCAGTGCGTTGGGGGGTCGGACAGATACGCAGTATTTT
once,TRBV7-9,TRBD1,TRBJ1-1,CASSIGQGGTEAFF,TGTGCCAGCAGCATTGGACAGGGGGGCACTGAAGCTTTCTTT
.,TRBV25-1,.,TRBJ2-7,CASSGMNSYEQYF,TGTGCCAGCAGTGGCATGAACAGCTACGAGCAGTACTTC
.,TRBV28,.,TRBJ2-7,CASSFSARAYEQYF,TGTGCCAGCAGTTTCTCTGCCAGGGCCTACGAGCAGTACTTC
.,TRBV6-5,.,TRBJ1-6,CASSYGRENSPLHF,TGTGCCAGCAGTTACGGACGGGAAAATTCACCCCTCCACTTT
.,TRBV5-5,TRBD1,TRBJ1-1,CASSARTGNTEAFF,TGTGCCAGCAGCGCCCGGACAGGGAACACTGAAGCTTTCTTT
.,TRBV4-1,.,TRBJ1-1,CASSQVSALTEAFF,TGCGCCAGCAGCCAAGTGAGCGCACTCACTGAAGCTTTCTTT
.,TRBV11-3,.,TRBJ2-3,CASSLGGSTDTQYF,TGTGCCAGCAGCTTAGGAGGTAGCACAGATACGCAGTATTTT
.,TRBV24-1,TRBD2,TRBJ2-2,CATSRTSPGELFF,TGTGCCACCAGCCGGACTAGCCCCGGGGAGCTGTTTTTT
.,TRBV6-5,.,TRBJ2-3,CASSQMDTQYF,TGTGCCAGCAGTCAGATGGATACGCAGTATTTT
.,TRBV3-1/TRBV3-2,.,TRBJ1-1,CASTPGGWTEAFF,TGTGCCAGCACCCCGGGGGGCTGGACTGAAGCTTTCTTT
.,TRBV18,.,TRBJ2-3,CASSPPVGSSTDTQYF,TGTGCCAGCTCACCACCGGTCGGGTCTAGCACAGATACGCAGTATTTT
few,TRBV11-1,.,TRBJ1-1,CASSFSTGLTEAFF,TGTGCCAGCAGCTTTAGTACAGGGCTAACTGAAGCTTTCTTT
.,TRBV7-9,.,TRBJ1-2,CASSLKGDNYGYTF,TGTGCCAGCAGTCTAAAAGGGGATAACTATGGCTACACCTTC
.,TRBV29-1,TRBD1,TRBJ2-5,CSVRGHYQETQYF,TGCAGCGTCAGGGGGCACTACCAAGAGACCCAGTACTTC
.,TRBV20-1,.,TRBJ2-1,CSGDSYNEQFF,TGCAGTGGGGACTCGTACAATGAGCAGTTCTTC
.,TRBV29-1,.,TRBJ1-3,CSVANRNSGNTIYF,TGCAGCGTTGCAAACAGGAACTCTGGAAACACCATATATTTT
few,TRBV3-1/TRBV3-2,.,TRBJ1-4,CASSLVYTAATNEKLFF,TGTGCCAGCAGCCTTGTTTATACAGCGGCAACTAATGAAAAACTGTTTTTT
.,TRBV4-1,TRBD1,TRBJ2-7,CASSQVGGTGSYEQYF,TGCGCCAGCAGCCAAGTAGGGGGGACAGGCTCCTACGAGCAGTACTTC
.,TRBV7-9,TRBD2,TRBJ2-3,CASSFVRRGGRTQYF,TGTGCCAGCAGCTTTGTCAGGCGGGGGGGCCGTACGCAGTATTTT